Sequencing of this T cell receptor (beta chain) was carried out in a study of blood T cells in healthy people across ages. Through a sample-barcoded 5' primer and a J-beta primer mix, a second PCR was run for roughly 6 to 11 cycles. TCRdb passed the 5' RACE reads through MiXCR, listing each CDR3 protein once. The top ten hold more than 3% of the sample, which has some 760,000 distinct CDR3 sequences, roughly 25% seen once. The same data also contributed to another study, on T cells of mothers and their children.

The sample comprised blood. This sequence originates from a boy aged 5-17 years in good health.

The CDR3 DNA reads TGTGCCAGCAGAGATCTAGCAGATACGCAGTATTTT. This gives the protein CASRDLADTQYF. The chain couples TRBV27 to TRBJ2-3; D call uncertain. V shed 6 bases and J shed 4 bases, with 8 bases lying between them. In germline, CDR1 is MNHEY, CDR2 SMNVEV (reference sequence). The CDR3 spans 12 residues.